These T cell receptor beta chains were read from a single sample in a study of T cell responses to AZD1222 COVID-19 vaccine. Repertoires were generated with immunoSEQ multiplex PCR, while TCRdb's copy carries only in-frame clones and drops some. This table has around 140,000 clones, about 93% appearing once. Sequences were derived from peripheral blood, sampled on day 0 of AZD1222 vaccination. The receptors stem from an adult in good health. The CDR3 runs from the conserved cysteine through the conserved F or W. A D gene is named only where the DNA matches it firmly. Clone sizes are given selectively: once, few, many, or a class where the clone is expanded.

V gene	D gene	clone size	J gene	CDR3 DNA	CDR3 protein
TRBV7-3	.	.	TRBJ2-2	TGTGCCAGCAGCCCCTCGAACACCGGGGAGCTGTTTTTT	CASSPSNTGELFF
TRBV5-1	.	.	TRBJ2-1	TGCGCCAGCAGCTTTCGACAGTGGCACAATGAGCAGTTCTTC	CASSFRQWHNEQFF
TRBV5-6	TRBD1	.	TRBJ1-2	TGTGCCAGCAGCTTGGTGGGGACAGAACTTAACTATGGCTACACCTTC	CASSLVGTELNYGYTF
TRBV6-5	.	.	TRBJ2-1	TGTGCCAGCAGTTACTTCAAACTTGGTGAGCAGTTCTTC	CASSYFKLGEQFF
TRBV19	.	.	TRBJ1-5	TGTGCCAGTAGTCCTCGTGGTCGGGGTTCCAATCAGCCCCAGCATTTT	CASSPRGRGSNQPQHF
TRBV3-1/TRBV3-2	.	.	TRBJ1-4	TGTGCCAGCAGCCAATGGGCAGGGCCTAATGAAAAACTGTTTTTT	CASSQWAGPNEKLFF
TRBV29-1	.	.	TRBJ1-1	TGCAGCGTCAGTGGGGGTCACAACACTGAAGCTTTCTTT	CSVSGGHNTEAFF
TRBV19	TRBD1	.	TRBJ1-1	TGTGCCAGTAGTATGCCGGACAGGGTAATAGCTTTCTTT	CASSMPDRVIAFF
TRBV4-1	.	.	TRBJ2-1	TGCGCCAGCAGCCAAGAAATGGCGGGGCCCTTCTATGAGCAGTTCTTC	CASSQEMAGPFYEQFF
TRBV27	TRBD2	.	TRBJ2-1	TGTGCCAGCAGTCCTTCTATGGGGGGGATAGGTGAGCAGTTCTTC	CASSPSMGGIGEQFF
TRBV7-9	TRBD1	once	TRBJ1-2	TGTGCCAGCAGCTTATCGACAGGGATATATGGCTACACCTTC	CASSLSTGIYGYTF
TRBV2	.	.	TRBJ1-2	TGTGCCAGCCTAATCCGGGAAACTAACTATGGCTACACCTTC	CASLIRETNYGYTF
TRBV7-2	.	.	TRBJ1-2	TGTGCCAGCAGCTCCTCTGGGCGCAACCGAGCGCATGGCTACACCTTC	CASSSSGRNRAHGYTF
TRBV11-2	.	.	TRBJ2-5	TGTGCCAGCAGCTTACTACCGGGCCGGGGTTTGGAGACCCAGTACTTC	CASSLLPGRGLETQYF
TRBV30	TRBD1	.	TRBJ1-6	TGTGCCTGGAGTGGATTGCCGGGACAGGGTTTCGGGATGGATTCACCCCTCCACTTT	CAWSGLPGQGFGMDSPLHF
TRBV5-1	.	.	TRBJ2-1	TGCGCCAGCAGCTTGGTTGGGGATTACAATGAGCAGTTCTTC	CASSLVGDYNEQFF
TRBV19	.	.	TRBJ1-5	TGTGCCAGTAGTTCCAAAGGAGCTAGCTTTTCCCAGCATTTT	CASSSKGASFSQHF
TRBV7-3	TRBD2	.	TRBJ2-1	TGTGCCAGCAGCTCTAGCGGCGAGCAGTTCTTC	CASSSSGEQFF
TRBV20-1	.	.	TRBJ2-3	TGCAGTGGCTACAGCCTAGATACGCAGTATTTT	CSGYSLDTQYF
TRBV1	.	.	TRBJ1-5	TGCACCAGCAGCCAACTCCTGGGGTTGCGCAATCAGCCCCAGCATTTT	CTSSQLLGLRNQPQHF
TRBV19	TRBD1	.	TRBJ2-7	TGTGCCAGTAGTATCGGACAGGGTAATTCCTACGAGCAGTACTTC	CASSIGQGNSYEQYF
TRBV6-6	.	.	TRBJ1-1	TGTGCCAGCAGTTACTCAGAGGTTGAAGCTTTCTTT	CASSYSEVEAFF
TRBV10-3	.	.	TRBJ1-3	TGTGCCATCAGTGAGCGTTTCAGGGGCGCCGGACCGAACCTCTCTGGAAACACCATATATTTT	CAISERFRGAGPNLSGNTIYF
TRBV4-1	TRBD2	.	TRBJ2-1	TGCGCCAGCAGCCAAGGACTAGCGGGGGGGAATGAGCAGTTCTTC	CASSQGLAGGNEQFF
TRBV6-5	.	.	TRBJ2-7	TGTGCCAGCAGGGAGGGACCGTCCGAGCAGTACTTC	CASREGPSEQYF
TRBV18	TRBD1	few	TRBJ1-2	TGTGCCAGCTCACCGAGGTCACAGGGGGGTAACTATGGCTACACCTTC	CASSPRSQGGNYGYTF
TRBV5-1	.	.	TRBJ1-2	TGCGCCAGCAGGACTGGAGCCGACGATGGCTACACCTTC	CASRTGADDGYTF
TRBV27	.	.	TRBJ1-5	TGTGCCAGCATGCGGTCGCAGGAAAATCAGCCCCAGCATTTT	CASMRSQENQPQHF
TRBV3-1/TRBV3-2	.	.	TRBJ2-5	TGTGCCAGCAGCCAAGGGACGGGACGCGGGAAGACCCAGTACTTC	CASSQGTGRGKTQYF